This T cell receptor (beta chain) was documented in a study of immune evolution from preneoplasia to lung adenocarcinoma. Findings and caveats of the study: Top clone frequencies peaked in normal lung, apparently declining through invasive adenocarcinoma.

Resections took place in Japan or China from 2014 to 2017. Note on this clone: Its specificity is unknown.

Germline assignment: CDR1 SGHVS and CDR2 FNYEAQ. The CDR3 spans 14 residues. Trimming cost V 6 bases and J 6 bases; bases outside gene matches: 9. TCRdb's copy holds only in-frame clones and misses some; the assay was immunoSEQ multiplex PCR. This table has about 14,000 clones, 65% to 90% appearing once. The V and J genes are TRBV7-6 and TRBJ2-7, with 9 bases fitting TRBD2. The sample taken for sequencing was FFPE lung adenocarcinoma in situ tissue. The source of this sequence is a donor at least 70 years old with lung adenocarcinoma. In DNA form, the CDR3 reads TGTGCCAGCAGTCCCATTAGCGGGAGTGGCGAGCAGTACTTC. Encoded protein: CASSPISGSGEQYF.